This T cell receptor beta chain was sequenced during a study of shared clonotypes between healthy human individuals. The repertoire was sequenced with immunoSEQ multiplex PCR; TCRdb's copy has only in-frame clones and lacks some. The sample includes fewer than 2.5 million clones, roughly 93% of them seen just once. This CDR3 comprises 15 residues. The V and J ends lost 2 bases and 4 bases respectively, with 11 bases between them. Germline V gene lookup returns CDR1 MNHEY and CDR2 SVGAGI. The chain couples TRBV6-5 to TRBJ2-2; D is possibly TRBD1 (6 bases). Sequenced material: naive CD4+ T cells from PBMCs. The sample's subset: CD45RA+ positively selected. The TCR comes from a man aged 18 to 30 in good health. Some clones in this sample may be carry-over from other donors' samples. In DNA form, the CDR3 reads TGTGCCAGCAGTTACAACCCAGGGGTCACCGGGGAGCTGTTTTTT. It encodes CASSYNPGVTGELFF.